This T cell receptor beta chain is drawn from a study of cytomegalovirus exposure and HLA in healthy donors. Turning to the study itself: A subsequent analysis stated that the approximately 120 validation repertoires were run on the same platform as the approximately 700 first-cohort repertoires. Whole-study results and caveats: Published work reported that the classifier diagnosed cytomegalovirus status with high specificity and sensitivity. Most TCR sequences proved rare, with some public TCRs found in many donors. Altogether, about 160 TCR beta chains were recorded as cytomegalovirus-associated.

The repertoire was sequenced with immunoSEQ multiplex PCR; TCRdb's copy has only in-frame clones and lacks some. The top ten clones hold around 4.5% of a sample with some 110,000 clones, 80% to 90% of them seen once. Notes on this clone: What it binds is not known.

The CDR3 totals 16 residues. Trimming at V came to 6 bases and at J to 7 bases, leaving 16 bases not matched to a gene. CDR1 MDHEN and CDR2 SYDVKM come from the germline V gene. The rearrangement uses TRBV28 and TRBJ1-1, with 8 bases lining up with TRBD1. The sequence came from a man aged 18 to 29 in good health and CMV-seropositive. Sequencing was performed on PBMCs. CDR3 bases: TGTGCCAGCAGACCCGACAGGGGCCGACATCAGGGTGAAGCTTTCTTT. It is translated as CASRPDRGRHQGEAFF.